This T cell receptor (beta chain) was sequenced during a study of T cell responses to AZD1222 COVID-19 vaccine. Sequencing used immunoSEQ multiplex PCR; TCRdb keeps in-frame clones, though not all of them. The sample holds roughly 95,000 clones, about 94% seen once. This clone occurred once. Germline V lookup: CDR1 SGHAT, CDR2 FQNNGV. This CDR3 contains 15 residues. Deletions cut 0 bases from V and 6 bases from J, with 11 bases between. Specimen: peripheral blood, collected 28 days after the second AZD1222 dose. This chain links TRBV11-2 with TRBJ2-2; D tentatively reads TRBD1 or TRBD2 (5 bases each). The origin of this receptor is an adult who received the AZD1222 COVID-19 vaccine. As DNA, the CDR3 is TGTGCCAGCAGCTTAGACCGGGACCCCTCCGGGGAGCTGTTTTTT. Encoded protein: CASSLDRDPSGELFF.